This T cell receptor (beta chain) was identified during a study of OX40 agonist ivuxolimab in advanced cancers. Overall study: Enrolled patients in dose escalation had cancers that were hepatocellular carcinoma, melanoma, renal cell or head and neck cancer.

Note on this clone: Its matching antigen is unknown.

Here immunoSEQ multiplex PCR was the method, and the copy in TCRdb shows in-frame clones only, minus some. The sample lists more than 80,000 clones; about 91% were seen once. The germline V and J ends were trimmed by 0 bases and 0 bases, with 7 bases remaining between them. The CDR3 contains 14 residues. CDR1 is SGDLS, CDR2 YYNGEE, per germline. Study results and limitations: The authors also found low normalized T-cell clonal expansion in some nonresponders.

This TCR was recovered from an adult with an advanced solid tumor such as melanoma, head and neck, liver or kidney cancer. The chain has TRBV9 and TRBJ2-7; no clear D. The sample here was CD4+ or CD8+ T cells sorted from blood, taken in a trial of the OX40 agonist ivuxolimab. In DNA, the CDR3 is TGTGCCAGCAGCGTAGATACAGTCTCCTACGAGCAGTACTTC. Translating gives CASSVDTVSYEQYF.